Listed below are T cell receptor beta chains from one sample, sequenced in a study of blood T cell repertoires in COVID-19. Produced via immunoSEQ multiplex PCR; TCRdb's table is partial and in-frame only. The table records approximately 100,000 clones, approximately 80% of them present only once. The specimen was peripheral blood. These receptors all come from a woman aged 55-70 years with acute or convalescent COVID-19. The CDR3 runs from the conserved cysteine through the conserved F or W. The D gene is left open where the match is weak. Rows give clone size only sometimes, using once, few, many, or a class for an expanded clone.

j_call d_call clone_size cdr3_length v_call cdr3_nt cdr3_aa
TRBJ1-1 NA NA 12 TRBV10-1 TGCGCCAGCACCCGGACAGACACTGAAGCTTTCTTT CASTRTDTEAFF
TRBJ1-2 TRBD1 NA 15 TRBV23-1 TGCGCCAGCAGTCATGGGACAGGGGATGGCTATGGCTACACCTTC CASSHGTGDGYGYTF
TRBJ1-5 NA NA 21 TRBV6-2/TRBV6-3 TGTGCCAGCAGTTACACTTATCGGTTAGTTGCGGGCAGCTATAGCAATCAGCCCCAGCATTTT CASSYTYRLVAGSYSNQPQHF
TRBJ2-5 NA NA 12 TRBV6-5 TGTGCCACCTTGCAGGTCCCTGGGACCCAGTACTTC CATLQVPGTQYF
TRBJ1-1 NA NA 16 TRBV12-2 TGTGCAAGTCGCTCTAGGGGGGACAGACCGAACACTGAAGCTTTCTTT CASRSRGDRPNTEAFF
TRBJ2-3 NA NA 14 TRBV3-1/TRBV3-2 TGTGCCAGCAGCCAAGAGCCAGGGGCAGATACGCAGTATTTT CASSQEPGADTQYF
TRBJ1-2 NA NA 14 TRBV7-9 TGTGCCAGCAGCTTAGGGGCAGCACGTTATGGCTACACCTTC CASSLGAARYGYTF
TRBJ1-6 TRBD1 NA 14 TRBV19 TGTGCCAGTAGGGGGACAGGGGAACGGTCACCCCTCCACTTT CASRGTGERSPLHF
TRBJ2-1 NA NA 16 TRBV27 TGTGCCAGCAGCCTCCTGGCGGGGCTACCCTACAATGAGCAGTTCTTC CASSLLAGLPYNEQFF
TRBJ2-7 NA few 13 TRBV7-2 TGTGCCAGCAGCCTTCAGGGGTCGGACGAGCAGTACTTC CASSLQGSDEQYF
TRBJ2-7 TRBD2 NA 15 TRBV5-6 TGTGCCAGCAGCCCGGGGACTAGCGGGAGGTACGAGCAGTACTTC CASSPGTSGRYEQYF
TRBJ2-7 TRBD2 NA 16 TRBV5-1 TGCGCCAGCAGCTTGAGTCCCCTAGCGGGAGGGAACGAGCAGTACTTC CASSLSPLAGGNEQYF
TRBJ1-2 TRBD1 NA 14 TRBV2 TGTGCCAGCAGTGGGGACAGGGGGGAGTATGGCTACACCTTC CASSGDRGEYGYTF
TRBJ1-2 NA NA 14 TRBV30 TGTGCCTGGGGAGGGGAGAGCGGGAACTATGGCTACACCTTC CAWGGESGNYGYTF
TRBJ1-4 NA NA 13 TRBV28 TGTGCCAGCAGTTTGACAGGTTGGGAAAAACTGTTTTTT CASSLTGWEKLFF
TRBJ1-2 NA NA 15 TRBV19 TGTGCCAGTAGTCCCCGGGACTTCCATAACTATGGCTACACCTTC CASSPRDFHNYGYTF
TRBJ1-2 NA NA 15 TRBV6-5 TGTGCCAGCAGTACATACAGGAAAGCTAACTATGGCTACACCTTC CASSTYRKANYGYTF
TRBJ1-1 TRBD1 few 15 TRBV6-5 TGTGCCAGCAGTCCCCGGACAGGAACGAACACTGAAGCTTTCTTT CASSPRTGTNTEAFF
TRBJ1-5 NA NA 13 TRBV5-1 TGCGCCAGCAGGGAGGGGGGGGATCAGCCCCAGCATTTT CASREGGDQPQHF
TRBJ2-7 TRBD2 few 16 TRBV19 TGTGCCAGTAGTATCGGACTAGCGGGGAGCTCCTACGAGCAGTACTTC CASSIGLAGSSYEQYF
TRBJ2-3 NA NA 16 TRBV5-1 TGCGCCAGCAGCTTGGCTGGGCTAGGGGGCACAGATACGCAGTATTTT CASSLAGLGGTDTQYF
TRBJ2-1 TRBD1 NA 14 TRBV5-1 TGCGCCAGCTCAACGGGACAGGGAGTCGATGAGCAGTTCTTC CASSTGQGVDEQFF
TRBJ2-1 NA NA 15 TRBV6-5 TGTGCCAGCAGGCCACTATTGAGCTCCTACAATGAGCAGTTCTTC CASRPLLSSYNEQFF
TRBJ1-1 NA NA 15 TRBV6-5 TGTGCCAGCAGGCCCGCAGGCGGGGAAAACACTGAAGCTTTCTTT CASRPAGGENTEAFF
TRBJ1-6 TRBD1 NA 18 TRBV10-3 TGTGCCATCAGTAGAACAGGGGGCGCCGGCTCCTATAATTCACCCCTCCACTTT CAISRTGGAGSYNSPLHF
TRBJ2-4 NA once 20 TRBV7-5 TGTGCCAGAAGCTCCGTAAAAACTCTTGGGACAGCCCTAGCCAAAAACATTCAGTACTTC CARSSVKTLGTALAKNIQYF
TRBJ2-1 NA NA 15 TRBV18 TGTGCCAGCTCACCACGACAGTTACAGAACAATGAGCAGTTCTTC CASSPRQLQNNEQFF
TRBJ2-7 NA NA 15 TRBV27 TGTGCCAGCAGTTTGGCCCCGGGATTCCACGGTGAGCAGTACTTC CASSLAPGFHGEQYF
TRBJ2-4 TRBD2 NA 21 TRBV18 TGTGCCAGCTCACCACCTCGTATCCCTAGCGGGCACAGAGAGGCCAAAAACATTCAGTACTTC CASSPPRIPSGHREAKNIQYF
TRBJ2-5 NA NA 14 TRBV5-1 TGCGCCAGCAGCTTGGATCGGGTGACGGAGACCCAGTACTTC CASSLDRVTETQYF